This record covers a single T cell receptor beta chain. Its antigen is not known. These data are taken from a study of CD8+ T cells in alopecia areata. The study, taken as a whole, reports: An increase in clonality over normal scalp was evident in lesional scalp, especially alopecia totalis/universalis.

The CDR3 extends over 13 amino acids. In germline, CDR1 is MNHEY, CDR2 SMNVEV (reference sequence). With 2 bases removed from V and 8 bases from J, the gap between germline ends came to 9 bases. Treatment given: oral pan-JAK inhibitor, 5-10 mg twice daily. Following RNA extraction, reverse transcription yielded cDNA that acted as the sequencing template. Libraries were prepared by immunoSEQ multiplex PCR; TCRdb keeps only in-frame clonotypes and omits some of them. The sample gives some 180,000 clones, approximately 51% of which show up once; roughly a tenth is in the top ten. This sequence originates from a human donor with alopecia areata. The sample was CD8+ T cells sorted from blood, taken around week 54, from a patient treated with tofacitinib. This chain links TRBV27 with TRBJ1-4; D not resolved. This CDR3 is CASSLLSGEKLFF. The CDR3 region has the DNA TGTGCCAGCAGTTTACTCAGTGGGGAAAAACTGTTTTTT.